This T cell receptor beta chain was captured by sequencing in a study of blood T cell repertoires in COVID-19. Study overall: T cells, B-cell-depleted T cells, or PBMCs provided the cDNA or gDNA that served as material.

The CDR3 sequence is 13 residues long. V was pared by 7 bases and J by 0 bases, with 9 bases between. In germline, CDR1 is ENHRY, CDR2 SYGVKD. Method: immunoSEQ multiplex PCR; TCRdb's copy keeps in-frame clones and lacks some. The profile shows about 410,000 clones, about nine tenths of them singletons. Material for sequencing was peripheral blood. This receptor was taken from a woman aged 25-40 years with active or convalescent COVID-19. The chain employs TRBV10-3 and TRBJ1-2, with D possibly being TRBD1 (5 bases). CDR3 nucleotide sequence: TGTGCCATCATGGGGGGGTCTAACTATGGCTACACCTTC. Amino acid sequence: CAIMGGSNYGYTF.